The table lists the clone carrying this T cell receptor beta chain with a few counts. Some clones are missing from TCRdb's copy, which holds only in-frame ones; the method was immunoSEQ multiplex PCR. This sample carries around 250,000 clones, approximately 86% of them seen once, and the ten largest clones take 1.6%. This specimen belongs to a study of blood T cell repertoires in COVID-19. Study-wide context: Sites across the United States, Italy and Spain contributed samples from acute and convalescent COVID-19. From T cells, B-cell-depleted T cells, or PBMCs came the material, which was cDNA or gDNA.

V lost 2 bases to trimming and J lost 6 bases, with 13 bases between them. The CDR3 is 14 amino acids. The germline gives CDR1 ENHRY, CDR2 SYGVKD. Ages ranged from roughly 18 to 95 years, with residence in 24 US areas. Two negative PCRs, clearance, or symptom resolution characterized the recovered Cohort 3 donors. The specimen sequenced was PBMCs or T cells enriched from blood (not recorded which). The receptor was derived from a woman in her 50s who had recovered from COVID-19. The chain is built from TRBV10-3 and TRBJ1-1; D remains unclear. Written as DNA, the CDR3 is TGTGCCATCAGTGAGGTGAGGTTGTGGTCTGAAGCTTTCTTT. Its protein is CAISEVRLWSEAFF.